These 8 T cell receptor beta chains originate from one sample sequenced in a study of blood T cell repertoires in COVID-19. TCRdb's copy holds only in-frame clones and misses some; the assay was immunoSEQ multiplex PCR. The sample yields under 140,000 clones, 82% seen once. The source material was peripheral blood. The receptors were sampled from a woman aged 60-75 years with acute or convalescent COVID-19.

The chain links TRBV24-1 to TRBJ2-7; TRBD1 might be the D (7 bases). This CDR3 region has 12 residues. CDR1 and CDR2 from the germline V gene are KGHDR and SFDVKD. Trimming shortened V by 9 bases and J by 5 bases, and 13 bases separated the two germline ends. This CDR3 reads CATGGGGNEQYF. In nucleotides, the CDR3 is TGTGCCACCGGAGGGGGCGGTAACGAGCAGTACTTC.

J is TRBJ1-2 and V is TRBV5-1, with 7 bases aligning to TRBD1. The germline gives CDR1 SGHRS, CDR2 YFSETQ. The CDR3 loop spans 14 amino acids. With V trimmed by 4 bases and J by 4 bases, 7 bases remained unmatched. The CDR3, as DNA: TGCGCCAGCAGCCCAGAGACAGGGCCCTATGGCTACACCTTC. It is translated as CASSPETGPYGYTF.

As to this clone: One end of the junction is discordant with germline, which a read error may explain. This chain uses TRBV25-1 with TRBJ2-4, with 8 bases fitting TRBD1. Germline CDR1 is MGHDK and CDR2 is SYGVNS. There are 16 residues in the CDR3. The chain's CDR3 is CTSSTPDRVGKNIQYF. The CDR3 bases are TGTACCAGCAGTACCCCGGACAGGGTTGGCAAAAACATTCAGTACTTC.

V usage is TRBV19 and J usage is TRBJ1-5, with D hard to call. V lost 4 bases to trimming and J lost 11 bases, with 12 bases between them. Germline assignment: CDR1 LNHDA and CDR2 SQIVND (reference sequence). The CDR3 has 12 amino acids. The CDR3 is CASSRGIAAQHF. CDR3 DNA: TGTGCCAGTAGTAGAGGGATCGCGGCCCAGCATTTT.

This sequence joins TRBV29-1 and TRBJ2-7; TRBD2 aligns across 7 bases. The germline V gene encodes CDR1 SQVTM and CDR2 ANQGSEA. V was pared by 7 bases and J by 2 bases, with 8 bases of the junction left unmatched. This CDR3 region has 13 residues. The CDR3 protein is CSGRTRGAYEQYF. The CDR3 bases are TGCAGCGGTCGGACTAGAGGTGCCTACGAGCAGTACTTC.

This chain joins TRBV3-1 (or the pseudogene TRBV3-2) and TRBJ2-4, with 8 nucleotides matching TRBD2. V gave up 5 bases and J gave up 0 bases; unmatched junction bases: 9. The germline V gene has CDR1 LGHDT and CDR2 YNNKEL (reference sequence). The CDR3 length is 17 residues. The DNA of the CDR3 is TGTGCCAGCAGCGATACCGTAGCGGGGCTAGCCAAAAACATTCAGTACTTC. Its protein is CASSDTVAGLAKNIQYF.

The chain employs TRBV30 and TRBJ1-3, with D uncertain. The germline V and J ends were trimmed by 4 bases and 0 bases, with 16 bases remaining between them. The germline gives CDR1 GTSNPN, CDR2 SVGIG (reference sequence). The length of the CDR3 is 16 residues. This chain's CDR3 is CAWIGGGRGSGNTIYF. The CDR3 DNA reads TGTGCCTGGATTGGCGGAGGACGCGGCTCTGGAAACACCATATATTTT.

The chain carries TRBV7-3 and TRBJ1-1, with D unresolved. V gave up 4 bases and J gave up 3 bases, with 12 bases separating them. The V gene's germline CDR1 is SGHTA and CDR2 FQGTGA. The CDR3 is made up of 14 amino acids. CDR3 in DNA: TGTGCCAGCAGCTCCGGCTTTGCGGACACTGAAGCTTTCTTT. It yields the protein CASSSGFADTEAFF.